This T cell receptor beta chain was found in a study of T cell responses to AZD1222 COVID-19 vaccine. Study-wide results and caveats: Of the AZD1222 recipients, only six or seven were seropositive at baseline.

Some second doses came at about 4 weeks and others at about 12 weeks; these were pooled. As regards this clone: No antigen is known for it.

Here immunoSEQ multiplex PCR was the method, and the copy in TCRdb shows in-frame clones only, minus some. In the table there are about 120,000 clones, more than 75% of which are singletons. This material consisted of peripheral blood, taken 28 days after the second AZD1222 dose. This sequence was found in an adult who received the AZD1222 COVID-19 vaccine.

DNA of the CDR3: TGTGCCAGCAGCCCTTCGGTGGACACTGAAGCTTTCTTT. Translated: CASSPSVDTEAFF. J is TRBJ1-1 and V is TRBV7-9; no firm D call. Germline values: CDR1 SEHNR, CDR2 FQNEAQ (reference sequence). Between the trimmed V and J ends, which lost 5 bases and 3 bases, there was a span of 10 bases. This CDR3 contains 13 residues.